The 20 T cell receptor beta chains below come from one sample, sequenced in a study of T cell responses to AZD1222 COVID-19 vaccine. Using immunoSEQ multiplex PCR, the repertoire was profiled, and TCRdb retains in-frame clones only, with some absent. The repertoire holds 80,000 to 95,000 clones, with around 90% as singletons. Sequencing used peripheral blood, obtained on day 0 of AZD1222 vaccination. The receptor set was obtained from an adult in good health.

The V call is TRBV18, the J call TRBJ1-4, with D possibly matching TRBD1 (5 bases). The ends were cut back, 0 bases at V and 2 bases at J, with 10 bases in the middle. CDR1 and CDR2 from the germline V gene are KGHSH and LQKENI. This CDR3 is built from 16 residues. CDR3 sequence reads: CASSPPGVGTNEKLFF. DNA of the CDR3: TGTGCCAGCTCACCACCGGGGGTAGGGACTAATGAAAAACTGTTTTTT.

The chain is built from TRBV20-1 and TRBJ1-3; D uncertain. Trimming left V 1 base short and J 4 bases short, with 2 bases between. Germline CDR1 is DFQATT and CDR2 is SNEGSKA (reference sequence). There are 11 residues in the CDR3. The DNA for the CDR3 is TGCAGTGCTAGAGCGGGAAACACCATATATTTT. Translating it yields CSARAGNTIYF.

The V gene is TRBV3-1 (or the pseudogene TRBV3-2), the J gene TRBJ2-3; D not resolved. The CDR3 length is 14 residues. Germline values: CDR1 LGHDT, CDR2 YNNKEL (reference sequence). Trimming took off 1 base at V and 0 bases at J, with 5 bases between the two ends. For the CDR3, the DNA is TGTGCCAGCAGCCAAGGCGTCAGCACAGATACGCAGTATTTT. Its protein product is CASSQGVSTDTQYF.

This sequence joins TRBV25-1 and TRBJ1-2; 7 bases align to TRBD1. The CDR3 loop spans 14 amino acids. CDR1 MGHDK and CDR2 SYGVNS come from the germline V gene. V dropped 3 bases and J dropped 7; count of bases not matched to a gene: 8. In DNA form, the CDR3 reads TGTGCCAGCAGTGAGGGGCAGGGGGTCATTGGCTACACCTTC. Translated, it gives CASSEGQGVIGYTF.

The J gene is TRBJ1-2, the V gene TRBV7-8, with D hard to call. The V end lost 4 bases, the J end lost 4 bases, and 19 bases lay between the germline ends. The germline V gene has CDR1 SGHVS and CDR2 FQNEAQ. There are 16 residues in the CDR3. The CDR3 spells CASSSSRVPNAYGYTF. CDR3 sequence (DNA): TGTGCCAGCAGCTCATCTCGGGTCCCAAACGCCTATGGCTACACCTTC.

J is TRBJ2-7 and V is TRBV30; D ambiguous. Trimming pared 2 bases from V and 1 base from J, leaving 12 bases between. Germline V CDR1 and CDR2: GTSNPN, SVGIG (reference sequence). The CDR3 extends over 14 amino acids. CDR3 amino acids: CAWSFGTMSYEQYF. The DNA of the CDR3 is TGTGCCTGGAGTTTTGGCACAATGTCCTACGAGCAGTACTTC.

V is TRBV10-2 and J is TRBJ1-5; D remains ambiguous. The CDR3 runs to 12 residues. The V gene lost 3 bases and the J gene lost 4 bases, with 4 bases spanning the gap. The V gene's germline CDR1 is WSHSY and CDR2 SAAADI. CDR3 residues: CASSERNQPQHF. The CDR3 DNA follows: TGCGCCAGCAGTGAAAGGAATCAGCCCCAGCATTTT.

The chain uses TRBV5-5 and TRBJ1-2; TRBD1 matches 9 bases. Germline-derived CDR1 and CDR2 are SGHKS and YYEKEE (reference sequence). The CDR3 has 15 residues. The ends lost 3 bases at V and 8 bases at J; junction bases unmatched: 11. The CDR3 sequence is CASSWGRDRAVGYTF. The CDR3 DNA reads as TGTGCCAGCAGCTGGGGCCGGGACAGGGCCGTGGGCTACACCTTC.

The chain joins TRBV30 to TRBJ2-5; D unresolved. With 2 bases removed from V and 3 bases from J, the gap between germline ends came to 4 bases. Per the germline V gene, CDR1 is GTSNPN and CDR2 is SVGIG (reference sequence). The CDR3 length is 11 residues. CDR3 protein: CAWSRKETQYF. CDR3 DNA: TGTGCCTGGAGTCGTAAAGAGACCCAGTACTTC.

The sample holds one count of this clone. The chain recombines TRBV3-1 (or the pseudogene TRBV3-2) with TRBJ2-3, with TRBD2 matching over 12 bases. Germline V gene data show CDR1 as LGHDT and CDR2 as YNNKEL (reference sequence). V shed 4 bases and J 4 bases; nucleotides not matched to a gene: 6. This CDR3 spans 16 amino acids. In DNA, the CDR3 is TGTGCCAGCAGCCGTTCTAGCGGGGGGGCCGCAGATACGCAGTATTTT. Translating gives CASSRSSGGAADTQYF.

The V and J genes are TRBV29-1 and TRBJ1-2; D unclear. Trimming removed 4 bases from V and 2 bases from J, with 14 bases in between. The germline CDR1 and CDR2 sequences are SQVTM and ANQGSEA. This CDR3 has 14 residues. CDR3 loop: CSVVEGDINYGYTF. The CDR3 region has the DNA TGCAGCGTTGTGGAAGGAGATATAAACTATGGCTACACCTTC.

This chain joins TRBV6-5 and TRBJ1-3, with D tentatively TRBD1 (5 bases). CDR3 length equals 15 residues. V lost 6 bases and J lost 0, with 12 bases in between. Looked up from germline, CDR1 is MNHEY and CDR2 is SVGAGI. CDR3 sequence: CASRPVGGSGNTIYF. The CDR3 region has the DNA TGTGCCAGCAGGCCCGTGGGGGGCTCTGGAAACACCATATATTTT.

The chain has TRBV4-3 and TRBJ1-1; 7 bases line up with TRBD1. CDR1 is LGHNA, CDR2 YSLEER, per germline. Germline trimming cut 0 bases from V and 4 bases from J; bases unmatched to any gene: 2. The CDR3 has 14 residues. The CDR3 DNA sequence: TGCGCCAGCAGCCAAGATTGGACAGGCACTGAAGCTTTCTTT. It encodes CASSQDWTGTEAFF.

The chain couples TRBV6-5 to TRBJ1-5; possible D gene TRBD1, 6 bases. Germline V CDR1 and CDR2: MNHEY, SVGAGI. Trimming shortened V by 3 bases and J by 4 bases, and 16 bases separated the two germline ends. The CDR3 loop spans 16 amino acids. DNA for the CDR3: TGTGCCAGCAGTTATAACCCCAGGGGCTCAAATCAGCCCCAGCATTTT. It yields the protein CASSYNPRGSNQPQHF.

This CDR3 reads CASSPPQGRYGYTF. CDR3 bases: TGTGCCAGCAGCCCCCCCCAGGGACGATATGGCTACACCTTC. V and J are TRBV3-1 (or the pseudogene TRBV3-2) and TRBJ1-2; D is perhaps TRBD1 (5 bases). Germline V gene lookup returns CDR1 LGHDT and CDR2 YNNKEL (reference sequence). CDR3 length: 14 amino acids. Deletions cut 4 bases from V and 5 bases from J, with 14 bases between.

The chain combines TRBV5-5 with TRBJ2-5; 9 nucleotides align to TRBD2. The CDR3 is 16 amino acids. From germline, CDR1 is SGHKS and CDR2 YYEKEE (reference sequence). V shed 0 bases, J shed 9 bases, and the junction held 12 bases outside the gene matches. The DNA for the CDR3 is TGTGCCAGCAGCTTGGCCGGCGGGGGGGCCGGTAGATCCCAGTACTTC. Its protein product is CASSLAGGGAGRSQYF. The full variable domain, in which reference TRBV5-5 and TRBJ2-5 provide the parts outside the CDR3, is DAGVTQSPTHLIKTRGQQVTLRCSPISGHKSVSWYQQVLGQGPQFIFQYYEKEERGRGNFPDRFSARQFPNYSSELNVNALLLGDSALYLCASSLAGGGAGRSQYFGPGTRLLVL.

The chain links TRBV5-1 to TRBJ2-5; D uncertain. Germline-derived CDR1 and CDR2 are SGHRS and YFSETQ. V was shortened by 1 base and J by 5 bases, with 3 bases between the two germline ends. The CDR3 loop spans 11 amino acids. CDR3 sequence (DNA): TGCGCCAGCAGCTTGTTGGAGACCCAGTACTTC. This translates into CASSLLETQYF.

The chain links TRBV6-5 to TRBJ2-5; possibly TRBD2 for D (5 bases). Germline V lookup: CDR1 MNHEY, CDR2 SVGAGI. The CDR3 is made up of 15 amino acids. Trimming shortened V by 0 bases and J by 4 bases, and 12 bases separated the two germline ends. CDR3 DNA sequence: TGTGCCAGCAGTTACTCGTTCCGGGCGGGAGAGACCCAGTACTTC. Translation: CASSYSFRAGETQYF.

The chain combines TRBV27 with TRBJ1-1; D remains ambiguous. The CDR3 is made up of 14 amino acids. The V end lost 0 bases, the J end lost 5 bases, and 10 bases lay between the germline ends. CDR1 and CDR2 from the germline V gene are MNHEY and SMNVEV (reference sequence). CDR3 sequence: CASSLSGLFTEAFF. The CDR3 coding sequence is TGTGCCAGCAGTTTATCAGGGCTGTTTACTGAAGCTTTCTTT.

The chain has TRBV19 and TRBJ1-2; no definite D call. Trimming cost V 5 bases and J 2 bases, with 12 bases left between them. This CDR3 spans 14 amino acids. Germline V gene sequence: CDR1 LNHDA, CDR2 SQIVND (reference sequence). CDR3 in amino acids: CASSAPSLNYGYTF. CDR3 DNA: TGTGCCAGTAGTGCCCCTTCGCTCAACTATGGCTACACCTTC. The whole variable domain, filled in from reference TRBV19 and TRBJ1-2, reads DGGITQSPKYLFRKEGQNVTLSCEQNLNHDAMYWYRQDPGQGLRLIYYSQIVNDFQKGDIAEGYSVSREKKESFPLTVTSAQKNPTAFYLCASSAPSLNYGYTFGSGTRLTVV.